The present T cell receptor (beta chain) was sequenced within a study of Ad26.COV2.S vaccination and SARS-CoV-2 variants. As for this clone: Its antigen is not known.

Looked up from germline, CDR1 is SGHRS and CDR2 is YFSETQ. V was clipped by 0 bases and J by 0 bases, with 7 bases between them. The CDR3 covers 15 residues. Study results and limitations: Vaccine recipients had higher spike-specific TCR breadth than placebo recipients. A substantial breadth of spike-specific CD8+ and CD4+ T cell responses after vaccination has been reported.

TCRdb's copy holds only in-frame clones and misses some; the assay was immunoSEQ multiplex PCR. This repertoire shows some 190,000 clones, 87% found once; its top ten account for 5% to 6.5%. The sequences come from peripheral blood, collected after recovery from COVID-19. The genes are TRBV5-1 and TRBJ1-5; no clear D gene. The source of this sequence is a human donor who had recovered from COVID-19. In nucleotides, the CDR3 is TGCGCCAGCAGCTTGGGGGTGAATAGCAATCAGCCCCAGCATTTT. Encoded protein: CASSLGVNSNQPQHF.